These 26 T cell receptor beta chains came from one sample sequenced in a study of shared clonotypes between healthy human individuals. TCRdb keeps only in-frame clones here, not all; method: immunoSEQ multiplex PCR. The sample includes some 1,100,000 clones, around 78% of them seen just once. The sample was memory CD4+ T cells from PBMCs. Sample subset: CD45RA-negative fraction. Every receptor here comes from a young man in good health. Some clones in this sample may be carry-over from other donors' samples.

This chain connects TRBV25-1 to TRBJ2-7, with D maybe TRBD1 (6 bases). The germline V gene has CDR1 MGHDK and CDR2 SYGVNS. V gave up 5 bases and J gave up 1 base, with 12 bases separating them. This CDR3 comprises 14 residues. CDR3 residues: CASSKQGPSYEQYF. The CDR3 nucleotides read TGTGCCAGCAGTAAACAGGGCCCGTCCTACGAGCAGTACTTC.

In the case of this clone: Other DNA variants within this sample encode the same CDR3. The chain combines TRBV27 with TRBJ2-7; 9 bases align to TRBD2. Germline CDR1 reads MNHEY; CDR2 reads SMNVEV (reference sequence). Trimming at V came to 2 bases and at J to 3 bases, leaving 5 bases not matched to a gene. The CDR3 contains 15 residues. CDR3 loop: CASSLGAGGIYEQYF. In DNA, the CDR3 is TGTGCCAGCAGTTTAGGGGCGGGGGGGATCTACGAGCAGTACTTC.

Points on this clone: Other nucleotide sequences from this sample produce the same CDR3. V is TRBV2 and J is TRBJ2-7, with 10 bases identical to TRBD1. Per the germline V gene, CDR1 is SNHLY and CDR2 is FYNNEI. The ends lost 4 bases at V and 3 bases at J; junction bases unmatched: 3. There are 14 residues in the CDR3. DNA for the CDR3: TGTGCCAGCAGTGTAGGGACAGGGGTCTACGAGCAGTACTTC. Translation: CASSVGTGVYEQYF.

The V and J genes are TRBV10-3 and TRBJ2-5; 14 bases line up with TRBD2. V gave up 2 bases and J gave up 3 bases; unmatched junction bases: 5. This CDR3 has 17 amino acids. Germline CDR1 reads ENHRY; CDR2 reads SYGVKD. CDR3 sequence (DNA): TGTGCCATCAGTGAGCCCCGGGGACTAGCGGGAGAAGAGACCCAGTACTTC. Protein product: CAISEPRGLAGEETQYF.

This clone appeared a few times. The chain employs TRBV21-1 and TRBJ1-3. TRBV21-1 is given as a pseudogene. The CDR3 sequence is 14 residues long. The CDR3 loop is CASSKGCGRNTIYF. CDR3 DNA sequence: TGTGCCAGCAGCAAAGGTTGCGGTAGAAACACCATATATTTT.

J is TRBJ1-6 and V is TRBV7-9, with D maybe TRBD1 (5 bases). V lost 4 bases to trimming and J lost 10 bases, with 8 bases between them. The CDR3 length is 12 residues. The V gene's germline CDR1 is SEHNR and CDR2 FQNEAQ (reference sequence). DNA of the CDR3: TGTGCCAGCAGCTCCAGGGAATCACCCCTCCACTTT. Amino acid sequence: CASSSRESPLHF.

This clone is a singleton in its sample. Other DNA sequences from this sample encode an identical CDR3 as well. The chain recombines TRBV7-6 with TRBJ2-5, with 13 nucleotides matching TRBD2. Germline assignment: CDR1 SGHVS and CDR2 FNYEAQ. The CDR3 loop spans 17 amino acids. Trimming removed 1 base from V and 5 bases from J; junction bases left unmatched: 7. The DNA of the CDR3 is TGTGCCAGCAGCTTAGGACTAGCGGGAGGCGGACAGGAGACCCAGTACTTC. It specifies CASSLGLAGGGQETQYF.

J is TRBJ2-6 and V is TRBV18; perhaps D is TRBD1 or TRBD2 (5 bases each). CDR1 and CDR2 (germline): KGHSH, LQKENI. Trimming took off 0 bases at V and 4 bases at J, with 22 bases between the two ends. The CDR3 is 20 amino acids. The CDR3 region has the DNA TGTGCCAGCTCACCACCCTTAACAGGCGGGCGACTTCTAGGGGCCAACGTCCTGACTTTC. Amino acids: CASSPPLTGGRLLGANVLTF.

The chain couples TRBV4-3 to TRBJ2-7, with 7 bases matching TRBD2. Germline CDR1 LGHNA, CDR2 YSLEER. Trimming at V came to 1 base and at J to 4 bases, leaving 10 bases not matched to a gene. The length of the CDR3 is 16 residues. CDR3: CASSQGSGRIIYEQYF. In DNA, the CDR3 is TGCGCCAGCAGCCAAGGGTCCGGGAGGATAATTTACGAGCAGTACTTC.

The CDR3 loop is CASMMGGGRTEAFF. Here the CDR3 DNA reads TGTGCCAGTATGATGGGGGGCGGGAGAACTGAAGCTTTCTTT. This rearrangement joins TRBV19 to TRBJ1-1, with TRBD1 as a possible D gene (6 bases). Germline CDR1 reads LNHDA; CDR2 reads SQIVND (reference sequence). This CDR3 region has 14 residues. The V gene lost 7 bases and the J gene lost 5 bases, with 17 bases spanning the gap.

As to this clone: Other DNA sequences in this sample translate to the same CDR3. CDR3 nucleotides: TGCGCCAGTCAGGAGAACACTGAAGCTTTCTTT. Its translation: CASQENTEAFF. The chain joins TRBV5-1 to TRBJ1-1; D gene uncertain. V lost 8 bases, J lost 1 base, and 6 bases lay in between. CDR3 size: 11 residues. From germline, CDR1 is SGHRS and CDR2 YFSETQ.

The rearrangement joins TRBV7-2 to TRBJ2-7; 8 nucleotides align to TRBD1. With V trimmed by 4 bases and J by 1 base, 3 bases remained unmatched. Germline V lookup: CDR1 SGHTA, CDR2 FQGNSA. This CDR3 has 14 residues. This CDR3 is CASSSDRVSYEQYF. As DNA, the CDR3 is TGTGCCAGCAGCTCGGACAGGGTGTCCTACGAGCAGTACTTC.

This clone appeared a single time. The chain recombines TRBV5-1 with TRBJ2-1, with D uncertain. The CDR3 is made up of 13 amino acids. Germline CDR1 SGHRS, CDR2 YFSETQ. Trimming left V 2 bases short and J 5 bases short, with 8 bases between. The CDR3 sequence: CASSFGPNNEQFF. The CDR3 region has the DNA TGCGCCAGCAGCTTCGGACCAAACAATGAGCAGTTCTTC.

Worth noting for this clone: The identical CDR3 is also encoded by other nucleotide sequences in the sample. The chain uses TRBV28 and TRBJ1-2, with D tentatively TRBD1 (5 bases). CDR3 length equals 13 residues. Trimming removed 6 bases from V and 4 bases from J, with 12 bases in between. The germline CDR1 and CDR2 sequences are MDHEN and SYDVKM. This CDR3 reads CASRPGGGYGYTF. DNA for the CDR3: TGTGCCAGCAGGCCAGGTGGGGGCTATGGCTACACCTTC.

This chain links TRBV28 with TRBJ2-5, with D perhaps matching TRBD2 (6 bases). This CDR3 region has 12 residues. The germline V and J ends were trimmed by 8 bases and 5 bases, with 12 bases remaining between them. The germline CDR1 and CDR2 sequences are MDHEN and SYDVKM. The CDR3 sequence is CASSGSGETQYF. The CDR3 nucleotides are TGTGCCAGCTCCGGGAGCGGCGAGACCCAGTACTTC.

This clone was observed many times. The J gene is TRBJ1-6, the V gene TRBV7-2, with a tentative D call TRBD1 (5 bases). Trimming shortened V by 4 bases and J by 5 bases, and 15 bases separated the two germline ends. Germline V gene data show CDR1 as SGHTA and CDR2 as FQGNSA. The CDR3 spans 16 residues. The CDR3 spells CASSSSPGLNNSPLHF. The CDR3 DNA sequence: TGTGCCAGCAGCTCTTCTCCGGGACTCAATAATTCACCCCTCCACTTT.

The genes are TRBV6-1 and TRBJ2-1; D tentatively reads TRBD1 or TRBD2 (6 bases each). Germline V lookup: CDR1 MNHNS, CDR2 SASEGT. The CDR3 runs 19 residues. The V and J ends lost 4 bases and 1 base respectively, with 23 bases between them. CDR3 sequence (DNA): TGTGCCAGCAGTGCACCGACGGGGGCCCCTTTAAGGTCCTACAATGAGCAGTTCTTC. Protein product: CASSAPTGAPLRSYNEQFF.

CDR3 sequence (DNA): TGCGCCAGCAGCGATGCCAGGGCAGGCATTCAGTACTTC. Amino acids: CASSDARAGIQYF. This sequence joins TRBV4-1 and TRBJ2-4; perhaps TRBD1 as D (5 bases). In germline, CDR1 is MGHRA, CDR2 YSYEKL. The CDR3 sequence is 13 residues long. Trimming removed 5 bases from V and 9 bases from J, with 14 bases in between.

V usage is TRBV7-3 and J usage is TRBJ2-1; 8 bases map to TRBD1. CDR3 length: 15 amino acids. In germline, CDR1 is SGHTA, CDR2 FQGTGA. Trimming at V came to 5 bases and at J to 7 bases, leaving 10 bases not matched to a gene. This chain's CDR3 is CASSQYGQGENEQFF. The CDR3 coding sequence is TGTGCCAGCAGCCAATACGGACAGGGCGAGAATGAGCAGTTCTTC.

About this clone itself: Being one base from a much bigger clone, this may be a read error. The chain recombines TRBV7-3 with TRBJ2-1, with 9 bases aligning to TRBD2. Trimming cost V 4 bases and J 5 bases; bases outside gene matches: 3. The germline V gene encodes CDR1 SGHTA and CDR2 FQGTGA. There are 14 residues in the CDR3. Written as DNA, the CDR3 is TGTGCCAGCAGCTCGGGACTAGCAGACAATGAGCAGTTCTTC. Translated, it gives CASSSGLADNEQFF.

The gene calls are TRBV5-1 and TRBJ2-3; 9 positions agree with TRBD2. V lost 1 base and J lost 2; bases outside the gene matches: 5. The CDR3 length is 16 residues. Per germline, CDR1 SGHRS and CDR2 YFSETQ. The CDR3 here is CASSLSAGGATDTQYF. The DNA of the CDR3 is TGCGCCAGCAGCTTGTCAGCGGGAGGAGCCACAGATACGCAGTATTTT.

The DNA for the CDR3 is TGTGCCAGCAGCTCGAACAGGGGGCGTGGGGCCAACGTCCTGACTTTC. Residues: CASSSNRGRGANVLTF. The chain uses TRBV7-2 and TRBJ2-6; 9 bases are a match to TRBD1. Germline V gives CDR1 SGHTA, CDR2 FQGNSA. Trimming removed 4 bases from V and 3 bases from J; junction bases left unmatched: 4. The CDR3 has 16 amino acids. Full variable domain (missing parts from reference TRBV7-2 and TRBJ2-6): GAGVSQSPSNKVTEKGKDVELRCDPISGHTALYWYRQSLGQGLEFLIYFQGNSAPDKSGLPSDRFSAERTGGSVSTLTIQRTQQEDSAVYLCASSSNRGRGANVLTFGAGSRLTVL.

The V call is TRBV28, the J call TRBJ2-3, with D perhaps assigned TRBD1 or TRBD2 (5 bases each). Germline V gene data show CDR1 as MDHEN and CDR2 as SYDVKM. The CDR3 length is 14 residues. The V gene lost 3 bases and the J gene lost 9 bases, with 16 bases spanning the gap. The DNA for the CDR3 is TGTGCCAGCAGTTTGTTCGGGACCCGGGCGACGCAGTATTTT. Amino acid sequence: CASSLFGTRATQYF.

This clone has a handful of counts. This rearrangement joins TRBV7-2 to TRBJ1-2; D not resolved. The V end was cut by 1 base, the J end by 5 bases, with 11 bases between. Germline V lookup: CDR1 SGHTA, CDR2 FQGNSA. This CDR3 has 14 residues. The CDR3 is CASSLVGSRYGYTF. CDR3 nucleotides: TGTGCCAGCAGCTTAGTAGGCAGCCGGTATGGCTACACCTTC.

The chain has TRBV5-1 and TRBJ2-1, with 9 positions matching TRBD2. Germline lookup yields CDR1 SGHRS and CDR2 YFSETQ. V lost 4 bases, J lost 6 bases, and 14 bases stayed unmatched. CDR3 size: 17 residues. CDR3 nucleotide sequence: TGCGCCAGCAGCCCGGGGGGAGCGGGAGGAAGCGTCAATGAGCAGTTCTTC. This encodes CASSPGGAGGSVNEQFF. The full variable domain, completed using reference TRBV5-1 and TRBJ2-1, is KAGVTQTPRYLIKTRGQQVTLSCSPISGHRSVSWYQQTPGQGLQFLFEYFSETQRNKGNFPGRFSGRQFSNSRSEMNVSTLELGDSALYLCASSPGGAGGSVNEQFFGPGTRLTVL.

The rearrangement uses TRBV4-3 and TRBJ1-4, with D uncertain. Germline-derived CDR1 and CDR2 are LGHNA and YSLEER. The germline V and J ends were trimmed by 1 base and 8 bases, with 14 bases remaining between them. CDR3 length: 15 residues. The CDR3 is CASSQGSRREEKLFF. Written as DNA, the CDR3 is TGCGCCAGCAGCCAAGGTTCGAGGCGGGAGGAAAAACTGTTTTTT.